This T cell receptor (beta chain) was documented in a study of blood T cell repertoires in COVID-19. Study context: COVID-19 samples collected from the United States, Italy and Spain covered acute and convalescent phases.

The table came from immunoSEQ multiplex PCR; TCRdb's copy has only in-frame clones and leaves some out. The table shows around 290,000 clones, with about nine tenths occurring only once. The germline V gene has CDR1 SNHLY and CDR2 FYNNEI. With 8 bases clipped from V and 0 bases from J, the junction kept 7 bases outside the gene matches. The CDR3 has 16 residues. Donors in Cohort 3 who had recovered were those with two negative PCRs, healthcare professional clearance, or resolution of their symptoms. This sequence joins TRBV2 and TRBJ2-6; 7 positions match TRBD1. The sequence came from a middle-aged woman who had recovered from COVID-19. The sample consisted of PBMCs or T cells enriched from blood (not recorded which). CDR3: CASDREGVSGANVLTF. The CDR3 nucleotides read TGTGCCAGCGACAGGGAAGGGGTCTCTGGGGCCAACGTCCTGACTTTC.